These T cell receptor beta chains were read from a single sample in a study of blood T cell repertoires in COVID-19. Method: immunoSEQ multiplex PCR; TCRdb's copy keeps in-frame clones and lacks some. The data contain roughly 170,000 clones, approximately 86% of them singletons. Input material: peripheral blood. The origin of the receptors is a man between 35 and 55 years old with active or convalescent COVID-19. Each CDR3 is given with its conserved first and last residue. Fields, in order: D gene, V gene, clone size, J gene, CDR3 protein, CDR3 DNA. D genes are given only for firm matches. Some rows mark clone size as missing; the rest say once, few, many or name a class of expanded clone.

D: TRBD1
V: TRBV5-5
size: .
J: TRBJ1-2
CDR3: CASSPPGQNYGYTF
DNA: TGTGCCAGCAGCCCACCGGGACAGAACTATGGCTACACCTTC

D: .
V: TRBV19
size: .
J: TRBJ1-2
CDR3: CASSMEARNYGYTF
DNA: TGTGCCAGTAGTATGGAGGCCAGAAACTATGGCTACACCTTC

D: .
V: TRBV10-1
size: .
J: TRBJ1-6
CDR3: CASSSVGDNSPLHF
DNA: TGCGCCAGCTCCTCTGTAGGAGATAATTCACCCCTCCACTTT

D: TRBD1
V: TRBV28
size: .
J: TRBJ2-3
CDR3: CASNRGPGTQYF
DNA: TGTGCCAGCAACAGGGGGCCGGGTACGCAGTATTTT

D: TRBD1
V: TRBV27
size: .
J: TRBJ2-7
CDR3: CASSFRRWTGANYEQYF
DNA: TGTGCCAGCAGTTTCCGCCGGTGGACAGGGGCGAACTACGAGCAGTACTTC

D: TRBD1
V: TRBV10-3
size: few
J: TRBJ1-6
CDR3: CAISGQGNNSPLHF
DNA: TGTGCCATCAGCGGACAGGGAAATAATTCACCCCTCCACTTT

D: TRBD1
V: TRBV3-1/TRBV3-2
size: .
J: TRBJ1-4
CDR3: CASSQGTGGGEKLFF
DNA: TGTGCCAGCAGCCAAGGTACAGGGGGAGGTGAAAAACTGTTTTTT

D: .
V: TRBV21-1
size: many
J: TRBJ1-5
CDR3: CASITPRGRMFNQPQHF
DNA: TGTGCCAGCATCACCCCGCGAGGGAGGATGTTCAATCAGCCCCAGCATTTT

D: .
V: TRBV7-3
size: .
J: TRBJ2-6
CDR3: CASSPHSGANVLTF
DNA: TGTGCCAGCAGCCCCCACTCTGGGGCCAACGTCCTGACTTTC

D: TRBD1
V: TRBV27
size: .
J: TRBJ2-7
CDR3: CASSLGKGAYEQYF
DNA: TGTGCCAGCAGTTTAGGGAAGGGGGCGTACGAGCAGTACTTC

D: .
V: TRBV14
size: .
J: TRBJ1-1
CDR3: CASSRGGNTEAFF
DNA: TGTGCCAGCAGCCGAGGGGGGAACACTGAAGCTTTCTTT

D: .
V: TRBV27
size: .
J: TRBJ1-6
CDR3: CASSLNSGVLSPLHF
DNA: TGTGCCAGCAGTTTAAATTCCGGGGTTCTTTCACCCCTCCACTTT

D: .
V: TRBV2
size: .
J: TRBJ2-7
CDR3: CASSWTSHEQYF
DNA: TGTGCCAGCAGTTGGACTTCCCACGAGCAGTACTTC

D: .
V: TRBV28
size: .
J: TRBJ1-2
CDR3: CAPTSGGGGGGNYGYTF
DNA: TGTGCCCCCACCTCCGGCGGGGGCGGGGGGGGTAACTATGGCTACACCTTC

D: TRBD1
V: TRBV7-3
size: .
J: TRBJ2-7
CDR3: CASSSGQGMGEQYF
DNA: TGTGCCAGCAGCTCGGGACAGGGAATGGGAGAGCAGTACTTC

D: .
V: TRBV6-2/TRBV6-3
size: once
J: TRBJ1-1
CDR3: CASSQPGTEAFF
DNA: TGTGCCAGCAGTCAACCGGGGACTGAAGCTTTCTTT

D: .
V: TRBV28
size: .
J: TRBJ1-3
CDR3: CASGLQGSAIYF
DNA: TGTGCCAGCGGGCTACAAGGCTCCGCCATATATTTT

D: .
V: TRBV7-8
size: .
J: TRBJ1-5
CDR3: CASSENRVRNQPQHF
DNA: TGTGCCAGCAGCGAAAACAGGGTTCGCAATCAGCCCCAGCATTTT

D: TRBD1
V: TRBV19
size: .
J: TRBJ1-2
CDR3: CASSTGGDGYTF
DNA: TGTGCCAGTAGCACAGGGGGAGATGGCTACACCTTC

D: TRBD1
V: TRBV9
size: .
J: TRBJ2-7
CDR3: CASSALGTGNEQYF
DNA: TGTGCCAGCAGCGCCCTGGGGACAGGGAACGAGCAGTACTTC

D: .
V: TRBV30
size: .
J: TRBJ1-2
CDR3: CAWSVRGGGCTF
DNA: TGTGCCTGGAGTGTACGAGGGGGTGGCTGCACCTTC

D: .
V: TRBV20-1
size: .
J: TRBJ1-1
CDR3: CSASWGLNTEAFF
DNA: TGCAGTGCTAGTTGGGGCCTGAACACTGAAGCTTTCTTT

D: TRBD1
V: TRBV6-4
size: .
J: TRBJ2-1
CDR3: CASSRGTGGYNEQFF
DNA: TGTGCCAGCAGTCGCGGGACAGGTGGCTACAATGAGCAGTTCTTC

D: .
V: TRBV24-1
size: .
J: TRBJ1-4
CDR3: CATSGANEKLFF
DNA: TGTGCCACCAGTGGAGCCAATGAAAAACTGTTTTTT

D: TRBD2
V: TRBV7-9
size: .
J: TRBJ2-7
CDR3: CASSLIEERGEQYF
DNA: TGTGCCAGCAGCTTAATCGAGGAGCGGGGCGAGCAGTACTTC

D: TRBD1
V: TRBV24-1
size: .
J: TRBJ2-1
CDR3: CATSDQDRKTTYNEQFF
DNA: TGTGCCACCAGTGACCAGGACAGGAAAACGACCTACAATGAGCAGTTCTTC

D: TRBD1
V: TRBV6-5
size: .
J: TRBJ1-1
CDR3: CASSSDRVAFF
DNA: TGTGCCAGCAGCTCTGACAGGGTAGCTTTCTTT

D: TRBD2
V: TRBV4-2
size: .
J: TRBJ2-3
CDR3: CASSQLAAGGPSTDTQYF
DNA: TGTGCCAGCAGCCAACTAGCAGCGGGGGGGCCAAGCACAGATACGCAGTATTTT

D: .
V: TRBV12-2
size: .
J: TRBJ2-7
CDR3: CASRLVPTGGACYEQYF
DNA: TGTGCAAGTCGCTTAGTACCAACAGGGGGCGCTTGCTACGAGCAGTACTTC